These 22 T cell receptor beta chains were all obtained from the same sample, sequenced in a study of early T cells in non-severe SARS-CoV-2 infection. One entry per CDR3 protein results from TCRdb running MiXCR on the 5' RACE reads. The table lists fewer than 80,000 distinct CDR3 sequences, 12% of them singletons. Sequences were obtained from whole blood. These receptors were taken from an adult who was a healthcare worker with PCR-confirmed SARS-CoV-2 infection or an uninfected control (not recorded which).

Comment on this clonotype: This may be a read error, as it is one base from a much larger clone. The V and J genes are TRBV11-3 and TRBJ2-1; D remains ambiguous. With 1 base removed from V and 5 bases from J, the gap between germline ends came to 9 bases. This CDR3 region has 14 residues. Germline CDR1 is SGHNT and CDR2 is YENEEA. CDR3 region: CASSLVARNNEQFF. The CDR3 DNA follows: TGTGCCAGCAGCTTAGTGGCGAGAAACAATGAGCAGTTCTTC.

This clonotype has a count of ten or more. This sequence joins TRBV20-1 and TRBJ2-1; 14 bases are shared with TRBD2. V shed 6 bases, J shed 0 bases, and the junction held 10 bases outside the gene matches. CDR3 length: 18 residues. Germline V gene data show CDR1 as DFQATT and CDR2 as SNEGSKA (reference sequence). CDR3 protein: CSAVGLAGALSSYNEQFF. The CDR3 DNA reads as TGCAGTGCCGTGGGACTAGCGGGAGCCTTGAGCTCCTACAATGAGCAGTTCTTC.

The V and J genes are TRBV28 and TRBJ2-2, with 10 nucleotides matching TRBD2. The CDR3 is made up of 16 amino acids. Germline values: CDR1 MDHEN, CDR2 SYDVKM. The junction had 0 bases not matched to a gene; V was cut back by 2 bases and J by 0 bases. CDR3 in amino acids: CASSLLAGANTGELFF. The CDR3 DNA follows: TGTGCCAGCAGTTTACTAGCGGGGGCGAACACCGGGGAGCTGTTTTTT.

There are a few counts of this clonotype. V gene TRBV2 combines with J gene TRBJ2-7; 9 nucleotides match TRBD2. The CDR3 is made up of 14 amino acids. The germline CDR1 and CDR2 sequences are SNHLY and FYNNEI. The junction had 5 bases not matched to a gene; V was cut back by 5 bases and J by 3 bases. The CDR3 reads CASSRLAERYEQYF. CDR3 coding DNA: TGTGCCAGCAGTCGACTAGCGGAACGCTACGAGCAGTACTTC. Full variable domain (rest looked up from reference TRBV2 and TRBJ2-7): EPEVTQTPSHQVTQMGQEVILRCVPISNHLYFYWYRQILGQKVEFLVSFYNNEISEKSEIFDDQFSVERPDGSNFTLKIRSTKLEDSAMYFCASSRLAERYEQYFGPGTRLTVT.

This clonotype was seen at least ten times. The chain has TRBV20-1 and TRBJ2-7; D is ambiguous. This CDR3 region has 14 residues. The germline V gene encodes CDR1 DFQATT and CDR2 SNEGSKA (reference sequence). V was cut by 2 bases and J by 5 bases, with 16 bases left in between. The CDR3 nucleotides are TGCAGTGCTAGAATGGGAAACAGAAATGACGAGCAGTACTTC. Protein product: CSARMGNRNDEQYF.

This clonotype was observed once. The V and J genes are TRBV12-3 or TRBV12-4 and TRBJ2-3; 7 nucleotides agree with TRBD2. The CDR3 is made up of 15 amino acids. V shed 6 bases, J shed 0 bases, and the junction held 6 bases outside the gene matches. The CDR3 DNA follows: TGTGCCAGCAGCCGACTAGCCCCCAGCACAGATACGCAGTATTTT. Amino acids: CASSRLAPSTDTQYF.

J is TRBJ1-1 and V is TRBV28; the match to TRBD1 covers 11 bases. CDR1 and CDR2 from the germline V gene are MDHEN and SYDVKM. The V segment lost 3 bases and the J segment 0 bases; nucleotides outside the gene matches: 6. This CDR3 spans 17 amino acids. CDR3 nucleotides: TGTGCCAGCAGTTTCCGGGACAGGGGGACCATGAACACTGAAGCTTTCTTT. Its translation is CASSFRDRGTMNTEAFF.

The rearrangement links TRBV20-1 to TRBJ2-1; the D gene is possibly TRBD2 (6 bases). This CDR3 has 13 amino acids. Germline CDR1 reads DFQATT; CDR2 reads SNEGSKA (reference sequence). V was clipped by 2 bases and J by 5 bases, with 10 bases between them. Written as DNA, the CDR3 is TGCAGTGCTAGATGGGCTAGCGACAATGAGCAGTTCTTC. Translated, it gives CSARWASDNEQFF.

Ten or more counts support this clonotype. The J gene is TRBJ1-4, the V gene TRBV27; D gene ambiguous. Trimming took off 6 bases at V and 0 bases at J, with 11 bases between the two ends. From germline, CDR1 is MNHEY and CDR2 SMNVEV (reference sequence). The CDR3 has 15 residues. DNA of the CDR3: TGTGCCAGCAGGGAGGCTGGGGCAACTAATGAAAAACTGTTTTTT. Protein product: CASREAGATNEKLFF.

At least ten counts were recorded for this clonotype. The chain couples TRBV6-2 or TRBV6-3 to TRBJ2-1; D unresolved. The CDR3 has 14 amino acids. Germline V gene data show CDR1 as MNHEY and CDR2 as SVGEGT. V gave up 0 bases and J gave up 10 bases, with 13 bases separating them. CDR3 DNA sequence: TGTGCCAGCAGTTACTCGGGCCCCTCCAGAGAGCAGTTCTTC. This sequence encodes CASSYSGPSREQFF.

This clonotype has at least ten counts. V usage is TRBV12-3 or TRBV12-4 and J usage is TRBJ2-1; TRBD2 matches 10 bases. This CDR3 is 15 amino acids long. V dropped 7 bases and J dropped 0; count of bases not matched to a gene: 3. The CDR3 DNA is TGTGCCAGCACCCGACTAGCGGGCTCCTACAATGAGCAGTTCTTC. Translating it yields CASTRLAGSYNEQFF.

This clonotype was recorded many times. The chain has TRBV15 and TRBJ2-1, with unresolved D. V lost 0 bases, J lost 12 bases, and 15 bases lay in between. CDR1 and CDR2 (germline): LNHNV, YYDKDF (reference sequence). CDR3 length: 14 residues. The chain's CDR3 is CATSREQPHGVQFF. The CDR3 region has the DNA TGTGCCACCAGCAGAGAGCAGCCTCACGGAGTGCAGTTCTTC.

This clonotype was counted ten times or more. V gene TRBV4-2 combines with J gene TRBJ2-3; D is undetermined. This CDR3 region has 15 residues. V was cut by 2 bases and J by 0 bases, with 9 bases left in between. Germline V CDR1 and CDR2: LGHNA, YNFKEQ. CDR3 loop: CASSQSDRSTDTQYF. The CDR3 region has the DNA TGTGCCAGCAGCCAATCGGACCGGAGCACAGATACGCAGTATTTT.

This clonotype came up a few times. V usage is TRBV12-3 or TRBV12-4 and J usage is TRBJ1-1; D call uncertain. Trimming pared 7 bases from V and 6 bases from J, leaving 12 bases between. The CDR3 spans 12 residues. The CDR3 region has the DNA TGTGCCAGCACCCAAACCCCGCCTGAAGCTTTCTTT. The encoded protein is CASTQTPPEAFF.

This clonotype has at least ten counts. The chain couples TRBV7-6 to TRBJ2-2; 8 positions match TRBD2. J lost 7 bases, V lost 4 bases, and 17 bases had no gene match. The length of the CDR3 is 18 residues. CDR1 is SGHVS and CDR2 is FNYEAQ in the germline V gene. This chain's CDR3 is CASSYNILGLVSGGELFF. The CDR3 region has the DNA TGTGCCAGCAGCTACAATATCTTGGGACTAGTATCCGGCGGGGAGCTGTTTTTT.

Only one count was recorded for this clonotype. The rearrangement joins TRBV20-1 to TRBJ2-5; 13 nucleotides line up with TRBD2. The length of the CDR3 is 13 residues. The junction had 1 base not matched to a gene; V was cut back by 4 bases and J by 5 bases. Germline V lookup: CDR1 DFQATT, CDR2 SNEGSKA (reference sequence). The CDR3 protein is CSATGLAGETQYF. The CDR3 nucleotides read TGCAGTGCTACGGGACTAGCGGGGGAGACCCAGTACTTC.

This clonotype was seen many times. The chain employs TRBV5-1 and TRBJ1-4, with TRBD1 matching 11 bases. The CDR3 sequence is 15 residues long. Germline V gene sequence: CDR1 SGHRS, CDR2 YFSETQ. J was trimmed by 7 bases and V by 3 bases; bases with no gene match: 5. The CDR3: CASSSGQGASEKLFF. The CDR3 region has the DNA TGCGCCAGCAGCTCCGGACAGGGGGCGAGTGAAAAACTGTTTTTT.

This clonotype was detected only a few times. The chain joins TRBV7-6 to TRBJ2-3; TRBD2 agrees at 9 bases. The CDR3 loop spans 16 amino acids. Germline CDR1 reads SGHVS; CDR2 reads FNYEAQ. After removal of 1 base from V and 6 bases from J, the junction contained 8 bases not matched to a gene. This CDR3 reads CASSLGTSARADTQYF. CDR3 coding DNA: TGTGCCAGCAGCTTAGGGACTAGCGCCAGGGCGGATACGCAGTATTTT.

V and J are TRBV12-3 or TRBV12-4 and TRBJ1-5; no firm D call. This CDR3 comprises 16 residues. V lost 1 base and J lost 7, with 17 bases in between. CDR3 region: CASSLGGAAPKQPQHF. The CDR3 DNA reads as TGTGCCAGCAGTTTAGGTGGAGCAGCTCCTAAACAGCCCCAGCATTTT.

CDR3 sequence (DNA): TGCGCCAGCAGCTTGCTACCCCCGGGACAGGTAGCCAATGAGCAGTTCTTC. This encodes CASSLLPPGQVANEQFF. The rearrangement joins TRBV5-1 to TRBJ2-1, with 8 positions matching TRBD1. This CDR3 contains 17 residues. J was trimmed by 6 bases and V by 1 base; bases with no gene match: 12. Germline-derived CDR1 and CDR2 are SGHRS and YFSETQ.

The rearrangement joins TRBV19 to TRBJ2-3; tentatively, D is TRBD2 (7 bases). The CDR3 length is 16 residues. CDR1 and CDR2 from the germline V gene are LNHDA and SQIVND (reference sequence). The V and J ends lost 6 bases and 0 bases respectively, with 16 bases between them. The CDR3 spells CASRKGRGGSTDTQYF. The CDR3 DNA sequence: TGTGCCAGTAGGAAAGGAAGGGGGGGGAGCACAGATACGCAGTATTTT.

The chain uses TRBV20-1 and TRBJ2-7; TRBD2 agrees at 10 bases. CDR1 is DFQATT, CDR2 SNEGSKA, per germline (reference sequence). The CDR3 is 12 amino acids. J gave up 7 bases and V 3 bases, and 3 bases lay outside the gene matches. This CDR3 reads CSASLAGVEQYF. The DNA of the CDR3 is TGCAGTGCTAGCCTAGCGGGAGTTGAGCAGTACTTC.